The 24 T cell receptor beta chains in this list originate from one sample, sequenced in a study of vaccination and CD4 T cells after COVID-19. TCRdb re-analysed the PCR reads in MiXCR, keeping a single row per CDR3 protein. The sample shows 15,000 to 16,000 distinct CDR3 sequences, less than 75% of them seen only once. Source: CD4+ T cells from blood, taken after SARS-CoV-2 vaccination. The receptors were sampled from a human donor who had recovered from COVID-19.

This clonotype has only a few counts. CDR3 protein: CASSAVTSGKGELFF. The CDR3 coding sequence is TGTGCCAGTAGCGCGGTGACTAGCGGGAAAGGGGAGCTGTTTTTT. The V call is TRBV19, the J call TRBJ2-2; TRBD2 agrees at 11 bases. V lost 6 bases and J lost 8; bases outside the gene matches: 8. The CDR3 loop spans 15 amino acids. The germline V gene has CDR1 LNHDA and CDR2 SQIVND (reference sequence).

The CDR3 spells CASTEWGVSREQYF. CDR3 sequence (DNA): TGTGCCAGCACAGAATGGGGGGTCTCCCGCGAGCAGTACTTC. The chain combines TRBV7-9 with TRBJ2-7; D possibly corresponds to TRBD2 (6 bases). V shed 7 bases and J shed 6 bases, with 19 bases lying between them. Germline V gene data show CDR1 as SEHNR and CDR2 as FQNEAQ (reference sequence). The CDR3 extends over 14 amino acids.

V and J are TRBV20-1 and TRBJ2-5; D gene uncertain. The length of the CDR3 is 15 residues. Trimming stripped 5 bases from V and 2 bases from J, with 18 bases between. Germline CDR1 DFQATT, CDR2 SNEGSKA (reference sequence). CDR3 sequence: CSAHGPWTEQETQYF. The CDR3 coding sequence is TGCAGTGCTCACGGGCCCTGGACGGAACAAGAGACCCAGTACTTC.

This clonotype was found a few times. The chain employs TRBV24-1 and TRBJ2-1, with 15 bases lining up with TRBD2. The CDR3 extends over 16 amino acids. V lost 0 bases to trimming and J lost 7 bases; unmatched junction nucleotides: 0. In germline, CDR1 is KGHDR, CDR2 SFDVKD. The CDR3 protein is CATSDLGTSGGNEQFF. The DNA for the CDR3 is TGTGCCACCAGTGATTTGGGGACTAGCGGGGGGAATGAGCAGTTCTTC.

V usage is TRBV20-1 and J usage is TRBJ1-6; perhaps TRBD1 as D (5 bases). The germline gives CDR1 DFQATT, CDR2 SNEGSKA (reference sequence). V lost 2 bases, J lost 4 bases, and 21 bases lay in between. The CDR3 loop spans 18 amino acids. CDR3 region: CSARRPRAGPPYNSPLHF. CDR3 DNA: TGCAGTGCTAGACGACCCCGAGCAGGGCCACCTTATAATTCACCCCTCCACTTT.

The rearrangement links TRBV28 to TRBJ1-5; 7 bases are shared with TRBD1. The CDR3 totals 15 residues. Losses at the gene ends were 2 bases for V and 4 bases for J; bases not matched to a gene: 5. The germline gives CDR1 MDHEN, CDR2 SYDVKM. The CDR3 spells CASSLQPGQNQPQHF. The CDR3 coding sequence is TGTGCCAGCAGTTTACAACCGGGACAGAATCAGCCCCAGCATTTT.

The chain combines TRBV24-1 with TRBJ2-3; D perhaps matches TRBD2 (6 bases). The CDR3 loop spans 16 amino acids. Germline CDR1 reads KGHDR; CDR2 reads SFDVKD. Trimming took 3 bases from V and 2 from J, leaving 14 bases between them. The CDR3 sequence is CATSDRGGTPTDTQYF. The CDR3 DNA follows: TGTGCCACCAGTGATCGGGGCGGGACCCCCACAGATACGCAGTATTTT.

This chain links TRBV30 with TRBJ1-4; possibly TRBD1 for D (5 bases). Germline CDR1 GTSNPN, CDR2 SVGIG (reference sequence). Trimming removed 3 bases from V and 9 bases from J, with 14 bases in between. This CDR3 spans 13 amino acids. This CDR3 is CAWSLGGGKKLFF. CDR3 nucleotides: TGTGCCTGGAGCCTGGGGGGGGGGAAAAAACTGTTTTTT.

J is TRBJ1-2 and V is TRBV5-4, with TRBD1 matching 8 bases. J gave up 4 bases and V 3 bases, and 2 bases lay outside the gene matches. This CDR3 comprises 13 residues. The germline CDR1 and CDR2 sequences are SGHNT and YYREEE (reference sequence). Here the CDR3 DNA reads TGTGCCAGCAGCTCGACAGGGGCCTATGGCTACACCTTC. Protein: CASSSTGAYGYTF.

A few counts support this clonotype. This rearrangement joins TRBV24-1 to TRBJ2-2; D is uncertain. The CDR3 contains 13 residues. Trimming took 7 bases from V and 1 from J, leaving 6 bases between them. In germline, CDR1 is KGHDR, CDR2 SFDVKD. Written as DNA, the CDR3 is TGTGCCACCAGAGCACGGAACACCGGGGAGCTGTTTTTT. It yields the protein CATRARNTGELFF.

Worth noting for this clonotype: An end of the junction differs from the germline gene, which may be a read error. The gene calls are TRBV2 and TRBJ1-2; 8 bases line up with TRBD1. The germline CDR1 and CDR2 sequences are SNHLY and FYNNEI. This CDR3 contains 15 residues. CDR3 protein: CASSDLAGGRYGHTF. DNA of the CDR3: TGTGCCAGCAGTGATCTGGCAGGGGGCCGATATGGCCACACCTTC.

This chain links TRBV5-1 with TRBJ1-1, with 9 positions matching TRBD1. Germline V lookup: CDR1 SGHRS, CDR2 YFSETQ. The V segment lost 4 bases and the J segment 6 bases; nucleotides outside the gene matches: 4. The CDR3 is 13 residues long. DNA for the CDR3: TGCGCCAGCAGCAAGAACAGGGGGCCTGAAGCTTTCTTT. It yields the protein CASSKNRGPEAFF.

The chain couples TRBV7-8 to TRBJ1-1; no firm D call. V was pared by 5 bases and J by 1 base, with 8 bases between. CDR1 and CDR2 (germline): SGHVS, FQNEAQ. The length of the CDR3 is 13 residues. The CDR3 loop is CASSQNGNTEAFF. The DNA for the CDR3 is TGTGCCAGCAGCCAGAATGGGAACACTGAAGCTTTCTTT.

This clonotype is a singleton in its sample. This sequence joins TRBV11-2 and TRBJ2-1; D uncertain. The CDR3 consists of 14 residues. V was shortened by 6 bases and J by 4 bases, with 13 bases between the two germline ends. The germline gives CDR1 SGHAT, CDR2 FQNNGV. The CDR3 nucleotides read TGTGCCAGCAGAAGGTTAGTAGAATACAATGAGCAGTTCTTC. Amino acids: CASRRLVEYNEQFF. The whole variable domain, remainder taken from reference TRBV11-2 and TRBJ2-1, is EAGVAQSPRYKIIEKRQSVAFWCNPISGHATLYWYQQILGQGPKLLIQFQNNGVVDDSQLPKDRFSAERLKGVDSTLKIQPAKLEDSAVYLCASRRLVEYNEQFFGPGTRLTVL.

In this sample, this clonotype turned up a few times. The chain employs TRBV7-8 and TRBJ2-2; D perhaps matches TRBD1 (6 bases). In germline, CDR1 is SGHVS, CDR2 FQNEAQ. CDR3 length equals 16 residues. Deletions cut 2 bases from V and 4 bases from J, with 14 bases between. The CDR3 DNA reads TGTGCCAGCAGCTTAAGATACAGGGAAGCCACCGGGGAGCTGTTTTTT. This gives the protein CASSLRYREATGELFF. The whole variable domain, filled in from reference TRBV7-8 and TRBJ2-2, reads GAGVSQSPRYKVAKRGQDVALRCDPISGHVSLFWYQQALGQGPEFLTYFQNEAQLDKSGLPSDRFFAERPEGSVSTLKIQRTQQEDSAVYLCASSLRYREATGELFFGEGSRLTVL.

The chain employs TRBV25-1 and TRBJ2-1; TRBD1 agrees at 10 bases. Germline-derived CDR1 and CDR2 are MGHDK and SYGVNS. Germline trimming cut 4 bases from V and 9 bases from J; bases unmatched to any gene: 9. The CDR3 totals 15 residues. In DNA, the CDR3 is TGTGCCAGCAGTGCCCTAGGGACAGGGGTTGGTGAGCAGTTCTTC. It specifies CASSALGTGVGEQFF. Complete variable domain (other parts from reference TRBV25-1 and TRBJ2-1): EADIYQTPRYLVIGTGKKITLECSQTMGHDKMYWYQQDPGMELHLIHYSYGVNSTEKGDLSSESTVSRIRTEHFPLTLESARPSHTSQYLCASSALGTGVGEQFFGPGTRLTVL.

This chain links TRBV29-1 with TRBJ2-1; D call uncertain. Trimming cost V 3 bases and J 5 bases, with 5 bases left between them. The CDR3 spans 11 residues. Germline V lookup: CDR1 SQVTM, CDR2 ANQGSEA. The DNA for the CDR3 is TGCAGCGTTGACTTGGACAATGAGCAGTTCTTC. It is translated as CSVDLDNEQFF.

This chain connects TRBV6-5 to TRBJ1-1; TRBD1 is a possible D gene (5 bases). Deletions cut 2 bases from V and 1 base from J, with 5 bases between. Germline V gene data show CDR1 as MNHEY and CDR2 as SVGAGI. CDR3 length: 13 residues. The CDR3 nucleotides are TGTGCCAGCAGTTACAGGGGGAACACTGAAGCTTTCTTT. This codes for CASSYRGNTEAFF.

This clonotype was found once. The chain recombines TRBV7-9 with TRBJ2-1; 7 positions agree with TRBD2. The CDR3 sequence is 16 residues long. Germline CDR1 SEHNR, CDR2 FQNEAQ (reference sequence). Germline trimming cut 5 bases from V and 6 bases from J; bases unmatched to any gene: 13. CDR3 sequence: CASSPRRAGIFNEQFF. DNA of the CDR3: TGTGCCAGCAGCCCCCGGAGAGCGGGAATCTTCAATGAGCAGTTCTTC.

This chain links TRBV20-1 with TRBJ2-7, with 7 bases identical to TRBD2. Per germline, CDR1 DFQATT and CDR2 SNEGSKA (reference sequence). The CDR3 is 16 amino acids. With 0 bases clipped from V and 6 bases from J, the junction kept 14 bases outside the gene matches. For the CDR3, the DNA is TGCAGTGCTAGAGATAGTGCGTTAGCGGGCATTACCGAGCAGTACTTC. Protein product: CSARDSALAGITEQYF.

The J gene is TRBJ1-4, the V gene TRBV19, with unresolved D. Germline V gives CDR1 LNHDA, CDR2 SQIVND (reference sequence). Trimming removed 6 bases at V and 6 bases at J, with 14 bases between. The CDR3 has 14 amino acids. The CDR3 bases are TGTGCCAGTAGGTCGTGGCACCTGGATGAAAAACTGTTTTTT. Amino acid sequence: CASRSWHLDEKLFF. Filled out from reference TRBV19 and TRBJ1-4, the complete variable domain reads DGGITQSPKYLFRKEGQNVTLSCEQNLNHDAMYWYRQDPGQGLRLIYYSQIVNDFQKGDIAEGYSVSREKKESFPLTVTSAQKNPTAFYLCASRSWHLDEKLFFGSGTQLSVL.

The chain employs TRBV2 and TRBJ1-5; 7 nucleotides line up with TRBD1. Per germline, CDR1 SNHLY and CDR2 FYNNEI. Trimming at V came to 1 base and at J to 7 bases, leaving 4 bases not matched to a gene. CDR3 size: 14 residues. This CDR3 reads CASSEGQGGQPQHF. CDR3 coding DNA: TGTGCCAGCAGTGAAGGGCAGGGGGGGCAGCCCCAGCATTTT.

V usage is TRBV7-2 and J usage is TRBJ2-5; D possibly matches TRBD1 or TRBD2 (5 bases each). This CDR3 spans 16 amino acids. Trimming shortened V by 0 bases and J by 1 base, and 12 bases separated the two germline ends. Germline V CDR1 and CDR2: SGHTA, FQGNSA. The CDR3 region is CASSLALFGTQETQYF. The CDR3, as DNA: TGTGCCAGCAGCTTAGCGCTATTCGGGACCCAAGAGACCCAGTACTTC. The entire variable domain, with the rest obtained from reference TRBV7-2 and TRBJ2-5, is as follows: GAGVSQSPSNKVTEKGKDVELRCDPISGHTALYWYRQSLGQGLEFLIYFQGNSAPDKSGLPSDRFSAERTGGSVSTLTIQRTQQEDSAVYLCASSLALFGTQETQYFGPGTRLLVL.

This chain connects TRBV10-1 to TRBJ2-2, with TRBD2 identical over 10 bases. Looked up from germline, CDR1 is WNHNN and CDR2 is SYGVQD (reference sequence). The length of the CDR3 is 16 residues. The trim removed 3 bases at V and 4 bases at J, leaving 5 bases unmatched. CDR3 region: CASSEASGSFTGELFF. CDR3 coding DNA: TGCGCCAGCAGTGAAGCTAGCGGGAGCTTCACCGGGGAGCTGTTTTTT.